This TCR beta chain came from a study of T cell repertoires in cytomegalovirus infection (dated by TCRdb to between 2018 and 2021). For the study in its entirety: Because public TCR beta signatures pointed to carriage of CMV infection together with the matching HLA type, the HLA type of each donor mattered for the analysis.

Findings and caveats that apply to the study as a whole: In both this cohort and an independent cohort of approximately 350 donors, the cumulative frequency of public TCR beta family members distinguished carriers of CMV infection plus the relevant HLA type. In the ex vivo response, HLA-C-restricted CMV-specific TCR beta clonotypes were dominant, and in two of eight donors the single most frequent clonotype came from this HLA-C-restricted group.

With regard to this clonotype: Its antigen is unknown. Base-call qualities are not available, and no considerably larger clone is one nucleotide away.

Sequences SGHAT (CDR1) and FQNNGV (CDR2) are obtained from the germline V gene. Inclusive of the bounding cysteine and phenylalanine, the CDR3 is 16 residues long. Kept here is only the CDR3 DNA, which spans 48 bases and is read in frame from base 1. V lost 4 bases and J lost 1 base; the stretch between them is 16 bases long. The data were produced on an Illumina HiSeq 1500. TCRdb cleaned the public reads at Q25 with fastp, built clones with MiXCR and kept in-frame beta chains. Each CDR3 protein appears once, grouped with its most common genes and DNA. Present in this sample are more than 650,000 distinct CDR3 sequences, less than 40% of which were seen just once. Of the sample, 2.8% is held by the ten largest clones.

This clonotype was sampled from a human donor in good health (CMV status not recorded). Some clones in this sample may be carry-over from other donors' samples. Sequencing was performed on PBMCs. The V and J segments used are TRBV11-2 and TRBJ1-2; the D region possibly corresponds to TRBD1 (6 bases align). The DNA sequence is given as TGTGCCAGCAGCTGGGGTGCAGGGGTTGATAACTATGGCTACACCTTC. Translation gives CASSWGAGVDNYGYTF.